The T cell receptor beta chain under discussion was sequenced for a study of T cells in Graves' hyperthyroidism and ophthalmopathy. Across the whole study: Peripheral blood draws took place at initial diagnosis, ahead of any treatment. Findings and limits, study-wide: Separating ophthalmopathy from stable hyperthyroidism was achieved by a 13 V-J model.

Notes on this clonotype: The antigen is undetermined.

The study based diagnoses on clinical symptoms, serum thyroxine and TRAb, thyroid ultrasound and orbital computed tomography. PBMCs came from over 8.5 ml fresh peripheral blood. It was RNA transcripts that yielded the amplified TCR beta CDR3 regions. Carried out on the TCR CDR3, a first-round RT-PCR used the HTBI primer set. Each CDR3 protein is one row after TCRdb ran MiXCR on the multiplex PCR reads. Of about 270,000 distinct CDR3 sequences in the sample, approximately 21% were seen once. The germline V gene encodes CDR1 MNHEY and CDR2 SVGEGT. CDR3 length equals 16 residues. V lost 4 bases and J lost 2; bases outside the gene matches: 7.

Sequenced material: blood. The sequence derives from a man younger than 40 with Graves' ophthalmopathy. The chain combines TRBV6-2 or TRBV6-3 with TRBJ1-5, with 8 bases identical to TRBD1. The DNA for the CDR3 is TGTGCCAGCAGTTTCAGGGGGCTAGATGGCAATCAGCCCCAGCATTTT. Translation: CASSFRGLDGNQPQHF.